Below are 28 T cell receptor beta chains sequenced from a single sample in a study of shared clonotypes between healthy human individuals. Produced via immunoSEQ multiplex PCR; TCRdb's table is partial and in-frame only. The table includes more than 2,000,000 clones, around nine tenths detected once. Sequencing was carried out using naive CD4+ T cells sorted from blood. The subset here: CD45RA+ positively selected. The receptor set was obtained from a man between 18 and 35 years old in good health.

Only one count was recorded for this clone. The V and J genes are TRBV5-6 and TRBJ2-7; 7 bases fit TRBD2. J was trimmed by 7 bases and V by 4 bases; bases with no gene match: 5. Germline V lookup: CDR1 SGHDT, CDR2 YYEEEE. The CDR3 extends over 12 amino acids. The DNA for the CDR3 is TGTGCCAGCAGCCCAGGACTAGGGGAGCAGTACTTC. Translating gives CASSPGLGEQYF.

This chain uses TRBV28 with TRBJ1-6; unclear D gene. CDR1 is MDHEN, CDR2 SYDVKM, per germline. The CDR3 loop spans 17 amino acids. V was cut by 7 bases and J by 0 bases, with 16 bases left in between. The CDR3 loop is CASNGGPGSSYNSPLHF. The DNA for the CDR3 is TGTGCCAGCAACGGAGGGCCCGGAAGCTCCTATAATTCACCCCTCCACTTT. The variable domain in full, with the rest retrieved from reference TRBV28 and TRBJ1-6, is DVKVTQSSRYLVKRTGEKVFLECVQDMDHENMFWYRQDPGLGLRLIYFSYDVKMKEKGDIPEGYSVSREKKERFSLILESASTNQTSMYLCASNGGPGSSYNSPLHFGNGTRLTVT.

The chain couples TRBV18 to TRBJ1-2; 11 bases line up with TRBD1. CDR3 size: 14 residues. Looked up from germline, CDR1 is KGHSH and CDR2 is LQKENI. V lost 6 bases to trimming and J lost 3 bases; unmatched junction nucleotides: 3. CDR3 sequence: CASSRDRGDYGYTF. CDR3 bases: TGTGCCAGCTCTCGGGACAGGGGGGACTATGGCTACACCTTC.

As concerns this clone: In the same sample, other DNA sequences code for this CDR3. The chain has TRBV19 and TRBJ1-1; no definite D call. V was shortened by 7 bases and J by 1 base, with 4 bases between the two germline ends. Germline lookup yields CDR1 LNHDA and CDR2 SQIVND (reference sequence). CDR3 size: 11 residues. CDR3 loop: CASTRNTEAFF. The CDR3 nucleotides are TGTGCCAGTACGAGGAACACTGAAGCTTTCTTT.

The chain couples TRBV5-1 to TRBJ2-2; D not certain. The V end lost 2 bases, the J end lost 5 bases, and 13 bases lay between the germline ends. CDR1 is SGHRS and CDR2 is YFSETQ in the germline V gene. The CDR3 is made up of 15 amino acids. The CDR3 nucleotides are TGCGCCAGCAGCTTACGGATGGTAGGGACCGGGGAGCTGTTTTTT. Residues: CASSLRMVGTGELFF.

V usage is TRBV28 and J usage is TRBJ2-5; 7 positions agree with TRBD1. V shed 6 bases, J shed 5 bases, and the junction held 6 bases outside the gene matches. The CDR3 has 13 residues. Per the germline V gene, CDR1 is MDHEN and CDR2 is SYDVKM. The CDR3 loop reads CASRGQDRETQYF. As DNA, the CDR3 is TGTGCCAGCAGGGGCCAGGACAGGGAGACCCAGTACTTC.

This clone was observed a single time. The chain carries TRBV5-5 and TRBJ2-3; 11 bases match TRBD1. The CDR3 loop spans 16 amino acids. V lost 4 bases and J lost 3; bases outside the gene matches: 7. Germline V CDR1 and CDR2: SGHKS, YYEKEE (reference sequence). CDR3 nucleotide sequence: TGTGCCAGCAGCCCTTGGACAGGGGGCGGGACAGATACGCAGTATTTT. This gives the protein CASSPWTGGGTDTQYF.

DNA for the CDR3: TGTGCCAGCAGTTACTCGATGGGACCCACAGATACGCAGTATTTT. Translation: CASSYSMGPTDTQYF. The chain carries TRBV6-5 and TRBJ2-3; D may correspond to TRBD1 or TRBD2 (5 bases each). Germline V gene lookup returns CDR1 MNHEY and CDR2 SVGAGI. V shed 0 bases and J shed 2 bases, with 9 bases lying between them. The CDR3 has 15 amino acids.

The chain uses TRBV30 and TRBJ1-6; TRBD1 is a possible D gene (5 bases). This CDR3 is 14 amino acids long. V lost 5 bases, J lost 8 bases, and 16 bases lay in between. In germline, CDR1 is GTSNPN, CDR2 SVGIG (reference sequence). Here the CDR3 reads CAWAKGLSDSPLHF. For the CDR3, the DNA is TGTGCCTGGGCCAAGGGGCTGAGTGATTCACCCCTCCACTTT.

As concerns this clone: The same CDR3 arises from other DNA sequences in this sample as well. V is TRBV29-1 and J is TRBJ1-5; 8 bases agree with TRBD1. Germline V gives CDR1 SQVTM, CDR2 ANQGSEA. CDR3 length: 13 amino acids. After removal of 5 bases from V and 5 bases from J, the junction contained 5 bases not matched to a gene. CDR3 sequence reads: CSVRGQGDQPQHF. The CDR3 DNA reads as TGCAGCGTTCGAGGACAGGGTGATCAGCCCCAGCATTTT.

Regarding this clone: The sample holds other DNA sequences that translate to the same CDR3. The gene calls are TRBV9 and TRBJ2-3; D not resolved. In germline, CDR1 is SGDLS, CDR2 YYNGEE. The CDR3 consists of 13 residues. V was clipped by 0 bases and J by 6 bases, with 8 bases between them. The CDR3 nucleotides read TGTGCCAGCAGCGTAGGTGGAAGGGATACGCAGTATTTT. Amino acid sequence: CASSVGGRDTQYF.

The gene calls are TRBV4-2 and TRBJ2-1, with D tentatively TRBD2 (6 bases). The ends were cut back, 3 bases at V and 0 bases at J, with 9 bases in the middle. Germline CDR1 and CDR2: LGHNA and YNFKEQ. CDR3 length: 15 residues. The CDR3 spells CASSQGDFSYNEQFF. Here the CDR3 DNA reads TGTGCCAGCAGCCAGGGGGACTTCTCCTACAATGAGCAGTTCTTC.

V is TRBV19 and J is TRBJ1-5, with 9 bases that match TRBD1. CDR1 and CDR2 from the germline V gene are LNHDA and SQIVND (reference sequence). V trimming: 4 bases; J trimming: 3 bases; junction bases outside the gene matches: 7. The CDR3 is made up of 16 amino acids. The CDR3 is CASSTTGTGINQPQHF. As DNA, the CDR3 is TGTGCCAGTAGTACCACAGGGACAGGGATCAATCAGCCCCAGCATTTT.

V is TRBV7-2 and J is TRBJ2-1; 14 positions match TRBD2. Germline lookup yields CDR1 SGHTA and CDR2 FQGNSA. The CDR3 runs to 19 residues. V gave up 1 base and J gave up 1 base; unmatched junction bases: 6. The CDR3: CASSLDPGLAGASYNEQFF. The CDR3 region has the DNA TGTGCCAGCAGCTTAGACCCGGGACTAGCGGGGGCGTCCTACAATGAGCAGTTCTTC.

This chain uses TRBV6-5 with TRBJ1-1; maybe TRBD1 (5 bases). Per the germline V gene, CDR1 is MNHEY and CDR2 is SVGAGI. Trimming left V 2 bases short and J 6 bases short, with 16 bases between. CDR3 length equals 15 residues. The CDR3 is CASSYLGAGKAEAFF. For the CDR3, the DNA is TGTGCCAGCAGTTACCTTGGCGCAGGGAAGGCTGAAGCTTTCTTT.

The rearrangement joins TRBV19 to TRBJ1-2, with D perhaps matching TRBD1 (5 bases). Per the germline V gene, CDR1 is LNHDA and CDR2 is SQIVND (reference sequence). V lost 6 bases, J lost 8 bases, and 22 bases lay in between. The CDR3 length is 15 residues. The CDR3 loop reads CASRRSGGPQGGYTF. CDR3 sequence (DNA): TGTGCCAGTAGGCGAAGCGGTGGTCCCCAGGGAGGCTACACCTTC.

This clone showed up just once. This chain joins TRBV6-1 and TRBJ2-6, with D perhaps TRBD1 (5 bases). CDR3 size: 15 residues. Trimming left V 2 bases short and J 3 bases short, with 8 bases between. Germline V gene sequence: CDR1 MNHNS, CDR2 SASEGT. The CDR3 is CASSEQGGGANVLTF. CDR3 DNA sequence: TGTGCCAGCAGTGAACAGGGTGGTGGGGCCAACGTCCTGACTTTC.

The V and J genes are TRBV14 and TRBJ2-7; 7 bases are shared with TRBD2. This CDR3 contains 14 residues. CDR1 and CDR2 from the germline V gene are SGHDN and FVKESK. The trim removed 5 bases at V and 2 bases at J, leaving 6 bases unmatched. CDR3 amino acids: CASSFGGGAYEQYF. The CDR3 nucleotides read TGTGCCAGCAGCTTCGGTGGGGGGGCCTACGAGCAGTACTTC.

The sample holds one count of this clone. This CDR3 is also generated by other DNA sequences in the sample. This chain uses TRBV9 with TRBJ2-5, with TRBD2 matching 14 bases. This CDR3 is built from 16 residues. Trimming cost V 2 bases and J 1 base; bases outside gene matches: 1. CDR1 and CDR2 from the germline V gene are SGDLS and YYNGEE. CDR3 in DNA: TGTGCCAGCAGCGTCGGACTAGCGGGGGGCCAAGAGACCCAGTACTTC. This translates into CASSVGLAGGQETQYF.

In its sample, this clone was seen once. The rearrangement joins TRBV6-5 to TRBJ1-5; D is possibly TRBD1 (6 bases). V was cut by 6 bases and J by 6 bases, with 15 bases left in between. Germline V CDR1 and CDR2: MNHEY, SVGAGI. The length of the CDR3 is 14 residues. As DNA, the CDR3 is TGTGCCAGCAGCCCGATACAGGGAAGTCAGCCCCAGCATTTT. Translation: CASSPIQGSQPQHF.

The chain has TRBV18 and TRBJ2-1; TRBD1 is a possible D gene (5 bases). V was pared by 4 bases and J by 9 bases, with 13 bases between. The length of the CDR3 is 13 residues. Germline lookup yields CDR1 KGHSH and CDR2 LQKENI. CDR3 coding DNA: TGTGCCAGCTCACTGTCTCAGGGTGGTGAGCAGTTCTTC. Translation: CASSLSQGGEQFF.

V and J are TRBV11-3 and TRBJ2-3; TRBD1 might be the D (6 bases). V was pared by 5 bases and J by 0 bases, with 12 bases between. This CDR3 has 15 residues. The germline gives CDR1 SGHNT, CDR2 YENEEA. The CDR3 loop reads CASSKGQSSTDTQYF. Written as DNA, the CDR3 is TGTGCCAGCAGCAAAGGACAGTCCAGCACAGATACGCAGTATTTT.

The V gene is TRBV9, the J gene TRBJ1-2; maybe TRBD1 (6 bases). The CDR3 is made up of 13 amino acids. Germline CDR1 SGDLS, CDR2 YYNGEE. V gave up 3 bases and J gave up 2 bases, with 8 bases separating them. In DNA, the CDR3 is TGTGCCAGCAGCGAGGGGGTGAACTATGGCTACACCTTC. Translated: CASSEGVNYGYTF.

V is TRBV19 and J is TRBJ1-5, with no clear D. This CDR3 comprises 13 residues. Trimming stripped 1 base from V and 7 bases from J, with 8 bases between. Germline V gene data show CDR1 as LNHDA and CDR2 as SQIVND (reference sequence). The CDR3 sequence: CASSIGREQPQHF. DNA for the CDR3: TGTGCCAGTAGTATAGGGAGGGAACAGCCCCAGCATTTT.

The chain is built from TRBV2 and TRBJ2-3; TRBD2 matches 11 bases. Germline V gene sequence: CDR1 SNHLY, CDR2 FYNNEI. This CDR3 is built from 16 residues. Germline trimming cut 1 base from V and 3 bases from J; bases unmatched to any gene: 3. This CDR3 reads CASSEGASGGTDTQYF. The CDR3 nucleotides are TGTGCCAGCAGTGAAGGGGCTAGCGGGGGGACAGATACGCAGTATTTT.

This CDR3 is CASSSDSVNSPLHF. The DNA of the CDR3 is TGTGCCAGCAGTTCGGACAGCGTAAATTCACCCCTCCACTTT. The rearrangement joins TRBV27 to TRBJ1-6; D is possibly TRBD1 (6 bases). Deletions cut 4 bases from V and 7 bases from J, with 11 bases between. The CDR3 spans 14 residues. CDR1 and CDR2 (germline): MNHEY, SMNVEV (reference sequence).

As regards this clone: The same CDR3 also results from other DNA sequences found in this sample. This chain joins TRBV11-3 and TRBJ2-2; D unclear. The ends were cut back, 1 base at V and 1 base at J, with 4 bases in the middle. CDR1 SGHNT and CDR2 YENEEA come from the germline V gene. The CDR3 runs to 14 residues. CDR3 residues: CASSLGLNTGELFF. The CDR3 nucleotides are TGTGCCAGCAGCTTAGGTCTGAACACCGGGGAGCTGTTTTTT.

V usage is TRBV30 and J usage is TRBJ1-6, with 9 bases aligning to TRBD1. The CDR3 spans 15 residues. With 5 bases clipped from V and 6 bases from J, the junction kept 8 bases outside the gene matches. The germline CDR1 and CDR2 sequences are GTSNPN and SVGIG (reference sequence). This CDR3 is CAWAPGTGLNSPLHF. The DNA for the CDR3 is TGTGCCTGGGCCCCCGGGACAGGGCTTAATTCACCCCTCCACTTT.